This entry is about one T cell receptor (beta chain). Its antigen remains undetermined. Nothing much larger sits one base from this clone, and base qualities are not available. For CDR1 and CDR2, the germline V gene (reference sequence) lists DFQATT and SNEGSKA. The junction carries 14 bases between V and J, which are trimmed by 6 bases and 4 bases respectively. The CDR3 has 13 amino acids, counting the end cysteine and phenylalanine. Of all the DNA, just the CDR3 is kept, 39 bases in frame from base 1. The data are from a study of post-analysis software for immune sequencing data (dated by TCRdb to the mid-2010s). General notes on the study: Disease courses on record covered relapsing-remitting, secondary progressive and progressive-relapsing multiple sclerosis, though some patients had no subtype annotation. The patient repertoires were compared against fewer than twelve previously published healthy control repertoires obtained from donors aged roughly 6 to 28 years. A subset of samples was prepared in parallel using single-end sample barcoding, then pooled and co-amplified after Illumina adapter ligation. Results and caveats for the whole study, not just this receptor: Direct clustering with F measure revealed strong co-clustering of samples prepared in the same batch, which led to a batch-effect correction. Multiple sclerosis patients had significantly lower normalized Chao1 diversity than controls, a result that suggests substantial peripheral T-cell clonal expansion. Patients showed significantly higher frequencies than controls for a handful of TRBV segments, among them TRBV5-6, TRBV5-1 and TRBV20-1. The multiple sclerosis patient group was slightly younger than the control group.

The library was produced with PCR. Sequencing used an Illumina HiSeq 2500. To reduce PCR and sequencing biases, unique molecular identifiers were incorporated into the TCR beta cDNA libraries. Every 1 to 10 million input T cells yielded approximately 500,000 cDNA molecules, meaning each molecule approximated one T cell. The patient libraries were prepared and sequenced with the same protocol used for the earlier healthy control dataset. Within a given batch, samples were prepared together, multiplexed and sequenced on the same HiSeq lane. From the authors' description of their analysis: Raw barcoded reads were processed with MIGEC, and single-read molecular identifier groups were discarded before consensus assembly and CDR3 extraction. VDJtools was used for post-analysis of the clonotype tables, with diversity normalized by down-sampling every dataset to the smallest sample size. In repertoire overlap clustering, CDR3 amino acid sequences, but not nucleotide sequences, were matched to correct batch-related cross-sample contamination. TCRdb redid the processing of the public reads, applying fastp at Q25 and MiXCR, and retained in-frame beta chains. Identical CDR3 proteins give one entry, which carries the most common genes and DNA. These V and J calls rely on TCRdb rather than the paper's analysis. The sample data list some 800,000 distinct CDR3 sequences, and around 46% of these were observed just once. Jointly, the top ten make up roughly 4.4% of the sample.

To demonstrate the VDJtools post-analysis software, the study profiled TCR beta repertoires from the peripheral blood of around 13 young patients with multiple sclerosis. The multiple sclerosis patients were children and adolescents between roughly 6 and 16 years of age. The sequencing sample was made of blood. Recombination linked TRBV20-1 to TRBJ2-3; 5 matching bases give a weak D call of TRBD1. The source is a girl between 10 and 17 years old with multiple sclerosis. The bases read TGCAGTGCAAATCCTCTCAGGGCAGATACGCAGTATTTT. Protein translation: CSANPLRADTQYF.